The clone carrying this T cell receptor (beta chain) was counted between two and nine times. The data originate from a study of blood T cell repertoires in COVID-19. The CDR3 has 14 residues. CDR1 and CDR2 (germline): MNHEY, SMNVEV (reference sequence). Trimming pared 6 bases from V and 0 bases from J, leaving 11 bases between. The repertoire was sequenced with immunoSEQ multiplex PCR; TCRdb's copy has only in-frame clones and lacks some. The table includes 490,000 or so clones, more than 85% detected once. The V and J genes are TRBV27 and TRBJ1-1; D not certain. Sequencing was done on a sample of PBMCs or T cells enriched from blood (not recorded which). The TCR comes from a woman aged 55-70 years who had recovered from COVID-19. The DNA of the CDR3 is TGTGCCAGCAGGACCCATGAGGTGAACACTGAAGCTTTCTTT. Amino acids: CASRTHEVNTEAFF.